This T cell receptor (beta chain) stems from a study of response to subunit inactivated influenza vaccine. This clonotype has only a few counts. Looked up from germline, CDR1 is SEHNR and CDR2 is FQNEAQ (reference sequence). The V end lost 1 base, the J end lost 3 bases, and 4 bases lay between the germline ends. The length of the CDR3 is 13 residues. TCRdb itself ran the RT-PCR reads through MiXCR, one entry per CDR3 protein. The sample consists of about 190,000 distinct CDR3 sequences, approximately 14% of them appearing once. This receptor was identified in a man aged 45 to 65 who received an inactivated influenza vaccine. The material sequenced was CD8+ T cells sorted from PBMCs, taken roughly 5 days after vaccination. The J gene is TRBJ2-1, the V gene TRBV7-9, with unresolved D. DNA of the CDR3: TGTGCCAGCAGCTTAGGGCACTACAATGAGCAGTTCTTC. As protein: CASSLGHYNEQFF.